This T cell receptor (beta chain) is drawn from a study of cytomegalovirus exposure and HLA in healthy donors. Study outcomes and limitations: The study found most TCR sequences rare, yet found some public TCRs in many donors. Researchers reported that a few CMV-associated chains were confirmed in vitro as CMV antigen-specific.

Using immunoSEQ multiplex PCR, the repertoire was profiled, and TCRdb retains in-frame clones only, with some absent. The sample lists 250,000 to 350,000 clones; 88% were seen once. The CDR3 loop spans 16 amino acids. The germline CDR1 and CDR2 sequences are SGHTA and FQGNSA. J gave up 0 bases and V 1 base, and 5 bases lay outside the gene matches. On this clone itself: Its antigen is still unknown.

This TCR derives from a woman younger than 35 in good health and CMV-seronegative. This chain joins TRBV7-2 and TRBJ1-1; 7 bases are a match to TRBD1. Material: PBMCs. CDR3 sequence reads: CASSLVGGTVNTEAFF. The DNA for the CDR3 is TGTGCCAGCAGCTTAGTAGGAGGGACAGTGAACACTGAAGCTTTCTTT.